This T cell receptor beta chain was identified during a study of shared clonotypes between healthy human individuals. Study-level information: Donors had three CD4 naive, three CD4 memory, two CD8 naive and one CD8 memory plate apiece.

Clones were read by immunoSEQ multiplex PCR, and TCRdb kept only the in-frame ones, dropping some. The repertoire holds about 2 million clones, 90% to 95% seen once, with about 0.13% in the top ten. V was shortened by 0 bases and J by 5 bases, with 11 bases between the two germline ends. Germline V gives CDR1 SGHRS, CDR2 YFSETQ. This CDR3 is 15 amino acids long. A word on this clone: Its target is unknown.

Study results and caveats: Large sequencing depth failed to make sorted-subset sequencing complete, rarefaction showed. Only blood was sampled, and tissue TCR repertoires likely differ from blood ones. It was the few donors that limited the genetic and exposure-history diversity represented.

The sample was naive CD4+ T cells sorted from blood. The subset here: CD45RA+ positively selected. The rearrangement links TRBV5-1 to TRBJ1-4; D is unclear. The receptor's source is a man aged 18 to 29 in good health. CDR3 nucleotides: TGCGCCAGCAGCTTGGACTCGGCTAGGAATGAAAAACTGTTTTTT. This gives the protein CASSLDSARNEKLFF.